This TCR beta chain was profiled in a study of T-cell reconstitution after alpha-beta-depleted transplantation in children. Whole-study findings and limits: Once a year had passed after transplant, T-cell counts and diversity came mostly from newly produced T cells. The origin of high day-60 TCRbeta diversity in some patients lay in surviving recipient T cells and thymic progenitors. After transplant, at about two months, alpha-beta T cells were reportedly derived from several hundred expanded graft clones.

Using unique molecular identifiers, the investigators prepared the TCRbeta library. Each CDR3 protein is one row after TCRdb ran MiXCR on the PCR reads. The sample consists of roughly 420,000 distinct CDR3 sequences, around 15% of them appearing once. Trimming removed 5 bases from V and 10 bases from J, with 18 bases in between. Germline V CDR1 and CDR2: ENHRY, SYGVKD. This CDR3 is 14 amino acids long. This clonotype was picked up a small number of times. The antigen is undetermined. This clonotype originated in a boy under two years old who had a stem cell transplant for Wiskott-Aldrich syndrome, so the T cells may come from the graft donor. V usage is TRBV10-3 and J usage is TRBJ2-1, with D possibly matching TRBD1 (6 bases). This sample comprised PBMCs, mostly from graft donor cells, obtained 360 days after TCRalphabeta/CD19-depleted stem cell transplant. The CDR3 coding sequence is TGTGCCATCAGTCAGGGACACCCTTTGCGCGAGCAGTTCTTC. It codes for CAISQGHPLREQFF.